These 7 T cell receptor beta chains originate from one sample sequenced in a study of blood T cells in healthy people across ages. Using a J-beta primer mix together with a sample-barcoded 5' primer, a second PCR was run for roughly 7 to 12 cycles. TCRdb re-called the 5' RACE reads with MiXCR, one entry per CDR3 protein. Of 1,500,000 or so distinct CDR3 sequences listed, around 40% are singletons. The sequencing sample was made of blood. These receptor sequences come from a woman in her late teens or twenties in good health.

CDR3 sequence (DNA): TGTGCCAGCAGGATTACAAGCACCGGGGAGCTGTTTTTT. This codes for CASRITSTGELFF. V gene TRBV6-5 combines with J gene TRBJ2-2, with D uncertain. Germline V gene sequence: CDR1 MNHEY, CDR2 SVGAGI. This CDR3 is built from 13 residues. Between the trimmed V and J ends, which lost 6 bases and 4 bases, there was a span of 9 bases.

The rearrangement links TRBV7-9 to TRBJ1-2, with TRBD1 identical over 7 bases. Trimming took 5 bases from V and 8 from J; bases not matched to a gene: 8. This CDR3 spans 13 amino acids. CDR1 is SEHNR and CDR2 is FQNEAQ in the germline V gene (reference sequence). The CDR3 DNA sequence: TGTGCCAGCAGCCTTGGGACAGAGGGAGGCTACACCTTC. It translates to CASSLGTEGGYTF.

The rearrangement links TRBV7-2 to TRBJ2-3; either TRBD1 or TRBD2 may supply D (6 bases each). Trimming left V 5 bases short and J 0 bases short, with 15 bases between. Per germline, CDR1 SGHTA and CDR2 FQGNSA. CDR3 length: 16 amino acids. The CDR3 region is CASSIGGPSSTDTQYF. The CDR3 bases are TGTGCCAGCAGCATAGGGGGGCCTTCTAGCACAGATACGCAGTATTTT.

The V and J genes are TRBV5-5 and TRBJ2-3; the D gene is possibly TRBD1 (6 bases). Between the trimmed V and J ends, which lost 0 bases and 5 bases, there was a span of 16 bases. This CDR3 has 16 residues. Germline-derived CDR1 and CDR2 are SGHKS and YYEKEE (reference sequence). The CDR3 DNA sequence: TGTGCCAGCAGCTTGGCACGCCAGGGGCCTGGAGATACGCAGTATTTT. Amino acid sequence: CASSLARQGPGDTQYF. Full variable domain (remainder filled in from reference TRBV5-5 and TRBJ2-3): DAGVTQSPTHLIKTRGQQVTLRCSPISGHKSVSWYQQVLGQGPQFIFQYYEKEERGRGNFPDRFSARQFPNYSSELNVNALLLGDSALYLCASSLARQGPGDTQYFGPGTRLTVL.

This clonotype was observed a few times. This sequence joins TRBV20-1 and TRBJ2-7; D perhaps matches TRBD1 (6 bases). Germline CDR1 DFQATT, CDR2 SNEGSKA (reference sequence). Trimming took 5 bases from V and 3 from J, leaving 20 bases between them. The CDR3 covers 15 residues. CDR3 region: CSALRPTGANYEQYF. The CDR3 DNA reads TGCAGTGCTTTACGTCCGACAGGTGCCAACTACGAGCAGTACTTC.

The table lists this clonotype with a few counts. The rearrangement joins TRBV15 to TRBJ2-7, with 9 bases identical to TRBD2. The germline V gene has CDR1 LNHNV and CDR2 YYDKDF (reference sequence). There are 15 residues in the CDR3. Trimming cost V 3 bases and J 3 bases; bases outside gene matches: 6. CDR3 in amino acids: CATSSATSGLYEQYF. CDR3 DNA sequence: TGTGCCACCAGCAGCGCGACTAGCGGCCTCTACGAGCAGTACTTC. The variable domain in full, with the rest retrieved from reference TRBV15 and TRBJ2-7, is DAMVIQNPRYQVTQFGKPVTLSCSQTLNHNVMYWYQQKSSQAPKLLFHYYDKDFNNEADTPDNFQSRRPNTSFCFLDIRSPGLGDTAMYLCATSSATSGLYEQYFGPGTRLTVT.

This clonotype was seen repeatedly, ten times or more. This chain links TRBV9 with TRBJ2-1; maybe TRBD2 (7 bases). The CDR3 is 14 amino acids. V was cut by 0 bases and J by 6 bases, with 10 bases left in between. Germline V gene sequence: CDR1 SGDLS, CDR2 YYNGEE. The CDR3 sequence is CASSVEGGGNEQFF. CDR3 sequence (DNA): TGTGCCAGCAGCGTAGAAGGGGGGGGCAATGAGCAGTTCTTC.